A single sample gave rise to the 24 T cell receptor beta chains below, sequenced in a study of cytomegalovirus exposure and HLA in healthy donors. The PCR made use of 60 Vbeta and 13 Jbeta primers. Using immunoSEQ multiplex PCR, the repertoire was profiled, and TCRdb retains in-frame clones only, with some absent. This sample has under 150,000 clones, with nearly 80% found just once. The sequencing input was PBMCs. The receptors derive from a man aged 40-49 years in good health and CMV-seropositive.

This clone was detected only once. This sequence joins TRBV5-8 and TRBJ1-5, with 7 positions matching TRBD1. V gave up 6 bases and J gave up 4 bases; unmatched junction bases: 10. CDR3 length equals 15 residues. CDR1 is SGHTS and CDR2 is YDEGEE in the germline V gene. CDR3 loop: CASNKGTDPNQPQHF. In nucleotides, the CDR3 is TGTGCCAGCAATAAGGGGACAGACCCAAATCAGCCCCAGCATTTT.

The chain combines TRBV6-6 with TRBJ1-1; 7 positions agree with TRBD1. The V gene end was trimmed by 2 bases and the J gene end by 8 bases; junction bases not matched to a gene: 8. The CDR3 has 14 amino acids. The germline gives CDR1 MNHNY, CDR2 SVGAGI (reference sequence). CDR3 nucleotides: TGTGCCAGCAGTTACCCTACAGGGGCCGGAGAAGCTTTCTTT. As protein: CASSYPTGAGEAFF.

J is TRBJ2-7 and V is TRBV27, with 9 nucleotides matching TRBD1. Looked up from germline, CDR1 is MNHEY and CDR2 is SMNVEV (reference sequence). After removal of 8 bases from V and 1 base from J, the junction contained 6 bases not matched to a gene. The CDR3 extends over 14 amino acids. In nucleotides, the CDR3 is TGTGCCAGCGACAGGGGGACAGGTTCCTACGAGCAGTACTTC. It codes for CASDRGTGSYEQYF.

The chain carries TRBV7-3 and TRBJ2-1; D not certain. There are 13 residues in the CDR3. Trimming took off 6 bases at V and 5 bases at J, with 11 bases between the two ends. Germline V gene lookup returns CDR1 SGHTA and CDR2 FQGTGA. The CDR3 region is CASSLGANNEQFF. For the CDR3, the DNA is TGTGCCAGCAGTCTAGGAGCAAACAATGAGCAGTTCTTC.

The chain employs TRBV5-1 and TRBJ1-5; a possible D gene is TRBD1 (5 bases). CDR3 size: 14 residues. Trimming stripped 5 bases from V and 3 bases from J, with 12 bases between. The V gene's germline CDR1 is SGHRS and CDR2 YFSETQ. The CDR3 spells CASSYGTNNQPQHF. CDR3 in DNA: TGCGCCAGCAGTTACGGGACTAACAATCAGCCCCAGCATTTT.

V usage is TRBV6-5 and J usage is TRBJ2-1; D not resolved. Germline values: CDR1 MNHEY, CDR2 SVGAGI. Trimming removed 2 bases at V and 1 base at J, with 9 bases between. CDR3 length: 15 amino acids. The CDR3 nucleotides are TGTGCCAGCAGTTACAGAACTGTTTCCTACAATGAGCAGTTCTTC. Amino acids: CASSYRTVSYNEQFF.

The chain links TRBV20-1 to TRBJ2-7; 7 bases are shared with TRBD1. Trimming at V came to 6 bases and at J to 2 bases, leaving 1 base not matched to a gene. The CDR3 sequence is 11 residues long. Germline CDR1 DFQATT, CDR2 SNEGSKA (reference sequence). This CDR3 reads CSAGTAYEQYF. CDR3 DNA: TGCAGTGCAGGGACAGCCTACGAGCAGTACTTC.

The chain employs TRBV18 and TRBJ1-1, with 8 positions matching TRBD1. The CDR3 is 15 residues long. The germline V gene has CDR1 KGHSH and CDR2 LQKENI. J gave up 3 bases and V 3 bases, and 6 bases lay outside the gene matches. The CDR3 nucleotides are TGTGCCAGCTCACCCGGGACAGGAACATACACTGAAGCTTTCTTT. It yields the protein CASSPGTGTYTEAFF.

The chain's CDR3 is CAWSASGTNTGELFF. CDR3 DNA: TGTGCCTGGAGTGCTAGCGGAACGAACACCGGGGAGCTGTTTTTT. J is TRBJ2-2 and V is TRBV30, with 7 bases aligning to TRBD2. V was pared by 1 base and J by 0 bases, with 2 bases of the junction left unmatched. The CDR3 totals 15 residues. In germline, CDR1 is GTSNPN, CDR2 SVGIG (reference sequence). The full variable domain, with the rest looked up from reference TRBV30 and TRBJ2-2, is SQTIHQWPATLVQPVGSPLSLECTVEGTSNPNLYWYRQAAGRGLQLLFYSVGIGQISSEVPQNLSASRPQDRQFILSSKKLLLSDSGFYLCAWSASGTNTGELFFGEGSRLTVL.

The genes are TRBV12-5 and TRBJ1-5, with D perhaps matching TRBD1 (5 bases). The CDR3 contains 13 residues. The germline gives CDR1 LGHNT, CDR2 FRNRAP. V was pared by 1 base and J by 4 bases, with 5 bases between. CDR3 bases: TGTGCTAGTGGTTTGGGGACAAATCAGCCCCAGCATTTT. It translates to CASGLGTNQPQHF.

The chain is built from TRBV27 and TRBJ1-2; TRBD1 aligns across 9 bases. The germline CDR1 and CDR2 sequences are MNHEY and SMNVEV (reference sequence). Trimming at V came to 5 bases and at J to 7 bases, leaving 11 bases not matched to a gene. The CDR3 runs 15 residues. The CDR3 bases are TGTGCCAGCAGTCCGTATAATCGGGACAGGGCTGGCTACACCTTC. This codes for CASSPYNRDRAGYTF.

V usage is TRBV7-6 and J usage is TRBJ1-1, with D perhaps matching TRBD1 (5 bases). With 5 bases removed from V and 4 bases from J, the gap between germline ends came to 20 bases. This CDR3 contains 16 residues. The germline CDR1 and CDR2 sequences are SGHVS and FNYEAQ. The CDR3 spells CASSIGEAGGGTEAFF. The CDR3 DNA is TGTGCCAGCAGCATAGGGGAGGCAGGTGGTGGCACTGAAGCTTTCTTT.

The chain has TRBV28 and TRBJ1-1, with D unclear. The V gene's germline CDR1 is MDHEN and CDR2 SYDVKM. Trimming shortened V by 6 bases and J by 1 base, and 15 bases separated the two germline ends. The CDR3 is made up of 15 amino acids. CDR3 amino acids: CASSLTTPRNTEAFF. CDR3 in DNA: TGTGCCAGCAGCCTTACAACCCCTCGGAACACTGAAGCTTTCTTT.

This clone was seen only a few times. The CDR3 region has the DNA TGTGCCAGCAGTTACCGTAGGGGGACCTTATTTACTGAAGCTTTCTTT. It is translated as CASSYRRGTLFTEAFF. The chain joins TRBV6-5 to TRBJ1-1, with D maybe TRBD1 (6 bases). The CDR3 runs 16 residues. Trimming stripped 2 bases from V and 5 bases from J, with 18 bases between. Per germline, CDR1 MNHEY and CDR2 SVGAGI.

This chain joins TRBV29-1 and TRBJ2-2; D is perhaps TRBD1 (5 bases). V was trimmed by 1 base and J by 4 bases, leaving 10 bases between them. Per the germline V gene, CDR1 is SQVTM and CDR2 is ANQGSEA. This CDR3 comprises 14 residues. This chain's CDR3 is CSVEGQGGTGELFF. The CDR3 nucleotides read TGCAGCGTTGAAGGGCAGGGTGGCACCGGGGAGCTGTTTTTT.

V gene TRBV27 combines with J gene TRBJ2-1, with D possibly being TRBD2 (7 bases). The CDR3 contains 17 residues. V lost 5 bases and J lost 0, with 17 bases in between. CDR1 MNHEY and CDR2 SMNVEV come from the germline V gene (reference sequence). DNA for the CDR3: TGTGCCAGCAGTCACTGGGGGGGCGGGAGCTCCTACAATGAGCAGTTCTTC. Translating gives CASSHWGGGSSYNEQFF.

The chain recombines TRBV7-2 with TRBJ2-5, with a weak D call TRBD2 (5 bases). CDR3 length: 15 residues. V lost 0 bases, J lost 4 bases, and 12 bases lay in between. Germline-derived CDR1 and CDR2 are SGHTA and FQGNSA. CDR3 bases: TGTGCCAGCAGCTTAGCCCACGGGAAGGGAGAGACCCAGTACTTC. It encodes CASSLAHGKGETQYF.

Regarding this clone: Other DNA sequences in this specimen translate into the identical CDR3. The V and J genes are TRBV10-3 and TRBJ2-5, with D perhaps matching TRBD1 (5 bases). This CDR3 is built from 13 residues. The germline CDR1 and CDR2 sequences are ENHRY and SYGVKD. V was cut by 6 bases and J by 2 bases, with 10 bases left in between. The CDR3: CAIRGLTQETQYF. DNA of the CDR3: TGTGCCATCAGGGGGCTAACGCAAGAGACCCAGTACTTC.

This chain uses TRBV7-9 with TRBJ2-2; no clear D gene. CDR1 is SEHNR, CDR2 FQNEAQ, per germline (reference sequence). Trimming left V 1 base short and J 8 bases short, with 8 bases between. The CDR3 consists of 13 residues. Written as DNA, the CDR3 is TGTGCCAGCAGCTTAGTTATGTCTGGGGAGCTGTTTTTT. Encoded protein: CASSLVMSGELFF.

The chain combines TRBV4-1 with TRBJ2-2; 11 nucleotides align to TRBD2. This CDR3 region has 19 residues. The ends lost 0 bases at V and 1 base at J; junction bases unmatched: 7. Germline V gives CDR1 MGHRA, CDR2 YSYEKL. The CDR3: CASSQDRTGTSGNTGELFF. DNA of the CDR3: TGCGCCAGCAGCCAAGACCGGACCGGGACTAGCGGGAACACCGGGGAGCTGTTTTTT.

The rearrangement uses TRBV6-5 and TRBJ1-1; no clear D gene. Germline V CDR1 and CDR2: MNHEY, SVGAGI. Trimming pared 6 bases from V and 1 base from J, leaving 9 bases between. The CDR3 runs to 13 residues. CDR3 loop: CASRTEKNTEAFF. CDR3 bases: TGTGCCAGCAGAACAGAAAAGAACACTGAAGCTTTCTTT.

Of note for this clone: A read error may account for a junction end that differs from germline. Other DNA sequences in the sample encode the same CDR3. The V call is TRBV29-1, the J call TRBJ1-1, with a weak D call TRBD1 (5 bases). The CDR3 is 13 amino acids. The germline gives CDR1 SQVTM, CDR2 ANQGSEA. CDR3 DNA: TGTAGCGTTACGACAGCCATGAACACTGAAGCTTTCTTT. This sequence encodes CSVTTAMNTEAFF. Drawing the rest from reference TRBV29-1 and TRBJ1-1, the complete variable domain is SAVISQKPSRDICQRGTSLTIQCQVDSQVTMMFWYRQQPGQSLTLIATANQGSEATYESGFVIDKFPISRPNLTFSTLTVSNMSPEDSSIYLCSVTTAMNTEAFFGQGTRLTVV.

The chain joins TRBV7-2 to TRBJ2-3, with 9 nucleotides matching TRBD2. The CDR3 runs 15 residues. The germline V gene has CDR1 SGHTA and CDR2 FQGNSA. The trim removed 5 bases at V and 9 bases at J, leaving 12 bases unmatched. The CDR3 here is CASSPRTSAIGTQYF. Written as DNA, the CDR3 is TGTGCCAGCAGCCCGAGGACTAGCGCCATAGGGACGCAGTATTTT. Supplemented by reference TRBV7-2 and TRBJ2-3, the full variable domain reads GAGVSQSPSNKVTEKGKDVELRCDPISGHTALYWYRQSLGQGLEFLIYFQGNSAPDKSGLPSDRFSAERTGGSVSTLTIQRTQQEDSAVYLCASSPRTSAIGTQYFGPGTRLTVL.

DNA of the CDR3: TGTGCCAGCAGCTTAGGACTAGCGGGAGGTGATACGCAGTATTTT. Translating gives CASSLGLAGGDTQYF. The rearrangement joins TRBV7-3 to TRBJ2-3; 14 bases align to TRBD2. Germline V lookup: CDR1 SGHTA, CDR2 FQGTGA. CDR3 length: 15 amino acids. The V and J ends lost 2 bases and 6 bases, in that order; junction bases with no gene match: 1. The full variable domain, in which reference TRBV7-3 and TRBJ2-3 provide the parts outside the CDR3, is GAGVSQTPSNKVTEKGKYVELRCDPISGHTALYWYRQSLGQGPEFLIYFQGTGAADDSGLPNDRFFAVRPEGSVSTLKIQRTERGDSAVYLCASSLGLAGGDTQYFGPGTRLTVL.